Sequencing of this TCR beta chain was carried out in a study of blood T cells in healthy people across ages. Whole-study results and caveats: Unknown CMV status may confound age-related changes in expanded clones. More naive CD4+ cells and higher diversity marked long-lived donors relative to aged donors.

Concerning this clonotype: Its specificity is not known.

Looked up from germline, CDR1 is LNHNV and CDR2 is YYDKDF (reference sequence). There are 15 residues in the CDR3. J lost 8 bases, V lost 1 base, and 6 bases had no gene match. A sample-barcoded 5' primer and a J-beta primer mix were used in a second PCR of roughly 7 to 11 cycles. One entry per CDR3 protein, called by TCRdb with MiXCR from the 5' RACE reads. Altogether more than 750,000 distinct CDR3 sequences are present, 25% to 30% being singletons, with the ten largest covering roughly a tenth. This sample was also put to use in a study of T cells of mothers and their children. That report adds: Samples came from three healthy Caucasian mothers and their six children. Overlap ran slightly, non-significantly higher for related than unrelated mother-child pairs.

The sequence came from a woman in her forties in good health. This chain uses TRBV15 with TRBJ1-4; 8 positions match TRBD1. Sequencing was performed on blood. CDR3 region: CATSRVDRGREKLFF. The CDR3 DNA reads as TGTGCCACCAGCAGAGTCGACAGGGGACGAGAAAAACTGTTTTTT.